The rows below give T cell receptor beta chains drawn from one sample of a study of shared T cell receptors in the human thymus. Data came from immunoSEQ multiplex PCR; TCRdb stores just in-frame clones and leaves some out. The sample consists of over 650,000 clones, about 87% of them appearing once. The data were also submitted as part of a second study, on human thymus T cells.

The sequenced material came from thymocytes. The receptors stem from a boy in the first two years of life with a congenital heart defect. Both conserved end residues are part of each CDR3. The D gene is left open where the match is weak. Only part of the rows carry a size: once, few, many, or a class if the clone is expanded.

TRBJ2-1 - - TRBV7-5 CVRSHRRGLAGDEQFF TGTGTCAGAAGCCATAGGAGGGGGCTAGCGGGAGATGAGCAGTTCTTC
TRBJ1-4 TRBD1 - TRBV6-1 CASTDRGPEKLFF TGTGCCAGCACTGACAGGGGGCCTGAAAAACTGTTTTTT
TRBJ2-3 TRBD2 - TRBV7-9 CASSLLAGADTDTQYF TGTGCCAGCAGCTTGTTAGCGGGGGCTGACACAGATACGCAGTATTTT
TRBJ2-5 TRBD1 - TRBV25-1 CASSADRGTETQYF TGTGCCAGCAGTGCGGACAGGGGGACAGAGACCCAGTACTTC
TRBJ2-7 TRBD2 - TRBV7-2 CASSLELAVYYEQYF TGTGCCAGCAGCTTAGAACTAGCGGTCTACTACGAGCAGTACTTC
TRBJ1-6 TRBD1 few TRBV6-1 CASSERETGGFSPLHF TGTGCCAGCAGTGAAAGGGAGACAGGGGGCTTTTCACCCCTCCACTTT
TRBJ2-2 - - TRBV5-1 CASSPGETGELFF TGCGCCAGCAGCCCAGGGGAGACCGGGGAGCTGTTTTTT
TRBJ1-1 - - TRBV6-5 CASRRTGSLNTEAFF TGTGCCAGCAGGAGAACAGGGTCCCTGAACACTGAAGCTTTCTTT
TRBJ2-1 TRBD2 - TRBV28 CASSPPTSGRPSSYNEQFF TGTGCCAGCAGTCCACCGACTAGCGGGAGGCCGAGCTCCTACAATGAGCAGTTCTTC
TRBJ1-3 TRBD1 - TRBV4-2 CASSHPGQGRNTIYF TGTGCCAGCAGCCACCCAGGACAGGGGAGAAACACCATATATTTT
TRBJ1-6 TRBD1 - TRBV7-6 CASSPRTGESYNSPLHF TGTGCCAGCAGCCCTAGGACAGGGGAATCCTATAATTCACCCCTCCACTTT
TRBJ2-2 - - TRBV5-6 CASSLEDGTHLTGELFF TGTGCCAGCAGCTTGGAGGACGGGACACACCTAACCGGGGAGCTGTTTTTT
TRBJ2-5 TRBD1 - TRBV19 CASSIRGQVVTQYF TGTGCCAGTAGTATAAGGGGACAGGTTGTGACCCAGTACTTC
TRBJ1-6 TRBD1 few TRBV6-6 CASSMTGDNSPLHF TGTGCCAGCTCCATGACAGGGGATAATTCACCCCTCCACTTT
TRBJ1-1 TRBD1 - TRBV14 CASSQLDRGLDTEAFF TGTGCCAGCAGCCAACTAGACAGGGGGCTGGACACTGAAGCTTTCTTT
TRBJ2-7 - - TRBV18 CASSRTLYYEQYF TGTGCCAGCTCACGAACATTGTACTACGAGCAGTACTTC
TRBJ2-2 TRBD2 once TRBV15 CATSRDHGSGGPVRGTGELFF TGTGCCACCAGCAGAGATCACGGCAGCGGGGGCCCGGTGCGCGGCACCGGGGAGCTGTTTTTT
TRBJ2-1 - - TRBV7-9 CASSLAFRGGGNEQFF TGTGCCAGCAGCTTAGCGTTTAGGGGAGGGGGCAATGAGCAGTTCTTC
TRBJ2-7 - - TRBV12-5 CASGLVQHTTYEQYF TGTGCTAGTGGTTTGGTACAACATACTACCTACGAGCAGTACTTC
TRBJ2-7 TRBD2 - TRBV28 CASSPGLAAYEQYF TGTGCCAGCAGCCCGGGACTAGCGGCCTACGAGCAGTACTTC
TRBJ2-1 TRBD2 once TRBV7-9 CASSSASSGTNEQFF TGTGCCAGCAGCTCCGCCAGCAGCGGGACCAATGAGCAGTTCTTC
TRBJ1-4 - once TRBV7-9 CASSLGSSTTNEKLFF TGTGCCAGCAGCTTAGGTTCCAGTACAACTAATGAAAAACTGTTTTTT
TRBJ1-2 TRBD1 - TRBV5-5 CASSYSPGQSNYGYTF TGTGCCAGCAGCTACTCCCCGGGACAGTCTAACTATGGCTACACCTTC
TRBJ1-2 - few TRBV7-9 CATSLAGNYGYTF TGTGCCACCAGTTTGGCAGGGAACTATGGCTACACCTTC
TRBJ1-6 - - TRBV25-1 CASSEWRTNSPLHF TGTGCCAGCAGTGAATGGAGAACTAATTCCCCCCTCCACTTT
TRBJ2-3 - - TRBV28 CASSPFSRTDTQYF TGTGCCAGCAGTCCGTTCAGTCGCACAGATACGCAGTATTTT
TRBJ1-1 - - TRBV5-6 CASSLDRPNTEAFF TGTGCCAGCAGCCTGGACAGACCGAACACTGAAGCTTTCTTT
TRBJ1-1 TRBD1 - TRBV15 CATSRRRQGGDTEAFF TGTGCCACCAGCAGGAGAAGACAGGGCGGAGACACTGAAGCTTTCTTT
TRBJ2-7 - - TRBV7-2 CASSTEGAGGYEQYF TGTGCCAGCAGCACGGAGGGGGCGGGGGGATACGAGCAGTACTTC
TRBJ1-4 - - TRBV6-1 CASTITPNNEKLFF TGTGCCAGCACCATAACACCGAATAATGAAAAACTGTTTTTT
TRBJ1-2 - - TRBV14 CASSSDRDYGYTF TGTGCCAGCAGCTCCGACAGAGACTATGGCTACACCTTC
TRBJ2-1 TRBD1 once TRBV7-9 CASSWDRGPNSYNEQFF TGTGCCAGCAGCTGGGACAGGGGCCCCAATTCCTACAATGAGCAGTTCTTC
TRBJ2-3 TRBD1 - TRBV28 CASRGTGNFADTQYF TGTGCCAGCAGAGGGACAGGGAATTTCGCAGATACGCAGTATTTT
TRBJ2-7 TRBD2 - TRBV5-1 CASRAGGPWGAYGYEQYF TGCGCCAGCAGAGCGGGGGGGCCCTGGGGGGCATACGGATACGAGCAGTACTTC
TRBJ2-7 - - TRBV14 CASSQDRDRRSYEQYF TGTGCCAGCAGCCAAGATCGTGACAGGAGGTCCTACGAGCAGTACTTC
TRBJ2-1 TRBD1 - TRBV15 CATSRSRTGYNEQFF TGTGCCACCAGCAGATCGCGGACAGGCTACAATGAGCAGTTCTTC
TRBJ2-6 TRBD1 - TRBV15 CATSSSTGGSGANVLTF TGTGCCACCAGCAGTTCGACAGGGGGCTCTGGGGCCAACGTCCTGACTTTC
TRBJ1-6 - - TRBV5-1 CASSLVQGYSPLHF TGCGCCAGCAGCTTGGTTCAGGGGTATTCACCCCTCCACTTT
TRBJ2-2 - - TRBV4-1 CASSQDRRDGELFF TGCGCCAGCAGCCAAGATCGGAGGGATGGGGAGCTGTTTTTT
TRBJ2-1 - once TRBV30 CAWSVRSSPLNEQFF TGTGCCTGGAGTGTAAGGTCTAGCCCCCTGAATGAGCAGTTCTTC
TRBJ2-1 TRBD2 - TRBV5-1 CASSGLAANNEQFF TGCGCCAGCAGCGGACTAGCGGCGAACAATGAGCAGTTCTTC
TRBJ2-7 - - TRBV28 CASSKREYEQYF TGTGCCAGCAGTAAGAGGGAATACGAGCAGTACTTC
TRBJ2-7 TRBD1 - TRBV7-9 CASSSIPGTAPYEQYF TGTGCCAGCAGCTCAATCCCCGGGACAGCACCCTACGAGCAGTACTTC
TRBJ1-6 TRBD1 - TRBV30 CAWDRGNSPLHF TGTGCCTGGGACAGGGGAAATTCACCCCTCCACTTT
TRBJ1-2 - - TRBV13 CASSLKATHGYTF TGTGCCAGCAGCTTAAAAGCAACGCATGGCTACACCTTC
TRBJ2-5 TRBD2 - TRBV28 CASSLRGGHFQETQYF TGTGCCAGCAGTTTACGCGGGGGGCACTTCCAAGAGACCCAGTACTTC
TRBJ1-5 - - TRBV4-1 CASSQGENPYQPQHF TGCGCCAGCAGCCAAGGGGAGAATCCCTATCAGCCCCAGCATTTT
TRBJ1-6 - - TRBV19 CASSIDLLGTRNSPLHF TGTGCCAGTAGTATAGATCTGCTCGGGACTCGGAATTCACCCCTCCACTTT
TRBJ2-5 TRBD2 once TRBV5-4 CASSLIGEREGQETQYF TGTGCCAGCAGCTTGATTGGGGAGCGGGAGGGACAAGAGACCCAGTACTTC
TRBJ2-2 TRBD1 - TRBV25-1 CASSAPLGQANTGELFF TGTGCCAGCAGTGCCCCATTGGGACAGGCGAACACCGGGGAGCTGTTTTTT
TRBJ2-1 TRBD2 - TRBV14 CASSQAGTSERTPSYNEQFF TGTGCCAGCAGCCAAGCCGGGACTAGCGAGAGAACTCCTTCCTACAATGAGCAGTTCTTC